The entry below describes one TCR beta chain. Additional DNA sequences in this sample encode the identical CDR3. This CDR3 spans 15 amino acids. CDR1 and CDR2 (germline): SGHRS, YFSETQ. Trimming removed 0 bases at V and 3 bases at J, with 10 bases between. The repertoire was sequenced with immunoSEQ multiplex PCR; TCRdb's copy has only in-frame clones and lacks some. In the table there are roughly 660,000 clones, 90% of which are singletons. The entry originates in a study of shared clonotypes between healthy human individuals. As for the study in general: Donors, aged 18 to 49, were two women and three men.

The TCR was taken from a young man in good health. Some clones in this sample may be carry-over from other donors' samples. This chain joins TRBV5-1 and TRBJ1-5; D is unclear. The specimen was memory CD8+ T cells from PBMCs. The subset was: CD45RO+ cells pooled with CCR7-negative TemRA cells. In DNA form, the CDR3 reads TGCGCCAGCAGCTTGGGTCAGGACTCCAATCAGCCCCAGCATTTT. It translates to CASSLGQDSNQPQHF.